This TCR beta chain was recovered during a study of tumor-infiltrating lymphocytes in primary liver carcinoma. Turning to the study itself: Patients of both sexes were 30 to 69 years old.

About this clonotype itself: A read error may account for a junction end that differs from germline.

Joint extraction of RNA and DNA used 20-30 mg of bulk tissue that was unsorted. Tumors were each sampled at five separate regions. Researchers generated TCR beta cDNA from around 0.55 ug of total RNA, relying on a constant-region primer. Generation of the TCR beta libraries relied on three nested multiplex PCR rounds using slightly modified ARM-PCR. TCRdb passed the multiplex PCR reads through MiXCR, listing each CDR3 protein once. The sample holds about 70,000 distinct CDR3 sequences, approximately 70% seen once. The sequence was obtained from a man aged 35-49 years with primary liver carcinoma and hepatitis B virus infection. Sequencing was carried out using liver tumor tissue from sampling region 4. Subset denoted: tumor region T4, right-lateral pole.

This chain's CDR3 is CASNQDLPGDGDTQYF. In DNA, the CDR3 is TGTGCTAGCAACCAAGATCTACCGGGAGACGGGGATACGCAGTATTTT. This rearrangement joins TRBV14 to TRBJ2-3, with D possibly being TRBD2 (6 bases). Germline V gives CDR1 SGHDN, CDR2 FVKESK. The CDR3 is 16 amino acids. Filled out from reference TRBV14 and TRBJ2-3, the complete variable domain reads EAGVTQFPSHSVIEKGQTVTLRCDPISGHDNLYWYRRVMGKEIKFLLHFVKESKQDESGMPNNRFLAERTGGTYSTLKVQPAELEDSGVYFCASNQDLPGDGDTQYFGPGTRLTVL.